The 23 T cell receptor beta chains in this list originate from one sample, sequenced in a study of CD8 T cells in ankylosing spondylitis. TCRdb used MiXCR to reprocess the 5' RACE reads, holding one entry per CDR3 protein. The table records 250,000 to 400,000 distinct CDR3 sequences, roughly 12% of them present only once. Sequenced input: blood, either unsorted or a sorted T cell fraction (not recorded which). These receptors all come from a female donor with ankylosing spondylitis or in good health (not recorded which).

The CDR3 spells CASSPNGVAGGETQYF. DNA for the CDR3: TGCGCCAGCAGCCCCAATGGAGTAGCAGGGGGAGAGACCCAGTACTTC. The chain recombines TRBV5-1 with TRBJ2-5; 7 bases fit TRBD1. The trim removed 4 bases at V and 4 bases at J, leaving 13 bases unmatched. CDR1 is SGHRS, CDR2 YFSETQ, per germline. The CDR3 length is 16 residues.

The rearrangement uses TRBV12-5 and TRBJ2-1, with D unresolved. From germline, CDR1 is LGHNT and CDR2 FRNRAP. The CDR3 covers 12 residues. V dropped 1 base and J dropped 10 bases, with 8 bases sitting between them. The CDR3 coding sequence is TGTGCTAGTGGTTTGGGGAGTGGGGAGCAGTTCTTC. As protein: CASGLGSGEQFF.

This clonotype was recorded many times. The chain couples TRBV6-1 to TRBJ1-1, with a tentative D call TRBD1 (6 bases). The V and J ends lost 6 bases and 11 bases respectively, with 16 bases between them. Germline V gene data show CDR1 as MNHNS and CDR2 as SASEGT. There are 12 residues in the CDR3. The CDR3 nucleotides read TGTGCCAGCAGCCGAAAGGGGGTGATTGCTTTCTTT. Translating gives CASSRKGVIAFF.

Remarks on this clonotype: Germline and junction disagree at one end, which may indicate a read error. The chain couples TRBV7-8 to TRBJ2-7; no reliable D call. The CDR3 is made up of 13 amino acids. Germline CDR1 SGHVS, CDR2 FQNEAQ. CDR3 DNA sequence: TGTGCCAGCAGCTTTGCCAGCTCCTACGGGCAGTACTTC. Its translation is CASSFASSYGQYF.

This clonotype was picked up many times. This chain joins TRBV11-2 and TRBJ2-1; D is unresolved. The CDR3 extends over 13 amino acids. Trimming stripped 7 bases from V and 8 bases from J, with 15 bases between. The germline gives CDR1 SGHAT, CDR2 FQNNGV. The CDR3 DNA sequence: TGTGCCAGCACCTCCCCCGAAATCTATGAGCAGTTCTTC. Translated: CASTSPEIYEQFF.

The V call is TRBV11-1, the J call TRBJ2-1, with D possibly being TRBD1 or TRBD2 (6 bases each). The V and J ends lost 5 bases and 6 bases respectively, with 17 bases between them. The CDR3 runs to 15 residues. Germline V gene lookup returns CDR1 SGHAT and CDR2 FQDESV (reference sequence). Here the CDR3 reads CASSLGTATGNEQFF. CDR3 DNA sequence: TGTGCCAGCAGCCTTGGGACTGCGACAGGCAATGAGCAGTTCTTC.

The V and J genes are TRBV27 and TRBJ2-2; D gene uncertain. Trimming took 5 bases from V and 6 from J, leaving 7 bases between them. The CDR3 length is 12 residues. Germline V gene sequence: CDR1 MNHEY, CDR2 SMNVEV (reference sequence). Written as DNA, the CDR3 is TGTGCCAGCAGTCGGGCGTCCGGGGAGCTGTTTTTT. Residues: CASSRASGELFF.

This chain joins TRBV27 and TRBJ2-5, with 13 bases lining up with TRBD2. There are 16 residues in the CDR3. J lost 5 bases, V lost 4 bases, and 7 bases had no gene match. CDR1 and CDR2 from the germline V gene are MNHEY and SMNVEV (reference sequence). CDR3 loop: CASSSSTSGRRETQYF. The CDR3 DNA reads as TGTGCCAGCAGTTCCTCGACTAGCGGGAGGAGGGAGACCCAGTACTTC.

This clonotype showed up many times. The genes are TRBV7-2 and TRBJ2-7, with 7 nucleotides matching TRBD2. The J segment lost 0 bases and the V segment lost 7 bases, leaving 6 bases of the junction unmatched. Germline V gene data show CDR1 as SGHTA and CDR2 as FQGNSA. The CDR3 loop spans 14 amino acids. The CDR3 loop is CASTPGGFSYEQYF. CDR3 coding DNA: TGTGCCAGCACTCCGGGGGGATTCTCCTACGAGCAGTACTTC.

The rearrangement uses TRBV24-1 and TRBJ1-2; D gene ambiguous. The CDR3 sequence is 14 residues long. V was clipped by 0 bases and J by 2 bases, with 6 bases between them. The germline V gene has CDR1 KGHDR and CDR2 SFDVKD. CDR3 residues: CATSDLSANYGYTF. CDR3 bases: TGTGCCACCAGTGATTTGAGCGCAAACTATGGCTACACCTTC.

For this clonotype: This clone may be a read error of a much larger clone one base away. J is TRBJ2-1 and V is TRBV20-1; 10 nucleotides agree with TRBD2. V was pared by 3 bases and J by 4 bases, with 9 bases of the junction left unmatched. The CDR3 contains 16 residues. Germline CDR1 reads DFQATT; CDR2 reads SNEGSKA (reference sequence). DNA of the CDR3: TGCAGTGCTAGTGGGCCTAGCGGGGGATCATACAATGAGCAGTTCTTC. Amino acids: CSASGPSGGSYNEQFF.

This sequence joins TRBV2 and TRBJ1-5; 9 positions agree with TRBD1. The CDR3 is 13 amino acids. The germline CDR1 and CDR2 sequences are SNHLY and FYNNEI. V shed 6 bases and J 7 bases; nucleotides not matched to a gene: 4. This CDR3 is CASSRGQGQPQHF. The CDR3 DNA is TGTGCCAGCAGCCGGGGACAGGGCCAGCCCCAGCATTTT.

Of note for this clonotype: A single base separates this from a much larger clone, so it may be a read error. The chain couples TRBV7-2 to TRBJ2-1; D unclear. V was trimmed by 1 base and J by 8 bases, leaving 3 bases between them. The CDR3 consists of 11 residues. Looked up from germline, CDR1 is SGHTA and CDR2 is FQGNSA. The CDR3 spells CASSLVYEQFF. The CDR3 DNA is TGTGCCAGCAGCTTAGTATATGAGCAGTTCTTC.

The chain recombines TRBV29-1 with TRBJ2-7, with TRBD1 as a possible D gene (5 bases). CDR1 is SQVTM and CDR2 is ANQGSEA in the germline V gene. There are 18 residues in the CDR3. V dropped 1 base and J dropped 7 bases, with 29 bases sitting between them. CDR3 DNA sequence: TGCAGCGTTGAAGGATCGTTTCAGGGCCAACAAAAACTACGGGAGCAGTACTTC. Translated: CSVEGSFQGQQKLREQYF.

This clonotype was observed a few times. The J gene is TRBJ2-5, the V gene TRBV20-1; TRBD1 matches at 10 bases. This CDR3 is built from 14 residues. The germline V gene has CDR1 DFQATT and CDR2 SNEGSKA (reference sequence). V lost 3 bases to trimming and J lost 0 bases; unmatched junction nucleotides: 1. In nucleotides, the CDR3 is TGCAGTGCTAGTGGGACAGGGGACCAAGAGACCCAGTACTTC. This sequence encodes CSASGTGDQETQYF.

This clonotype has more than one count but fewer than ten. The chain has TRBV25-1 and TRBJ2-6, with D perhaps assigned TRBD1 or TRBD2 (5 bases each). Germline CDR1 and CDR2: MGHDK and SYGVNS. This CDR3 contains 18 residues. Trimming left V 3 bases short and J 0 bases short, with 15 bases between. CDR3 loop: CASSDPPGGNSGANVLTF. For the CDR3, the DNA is TGTGCCAGCAGTGACCCCCCTGGGGGAAACTCTGGGGCCAACGTCCTGACTTTC.

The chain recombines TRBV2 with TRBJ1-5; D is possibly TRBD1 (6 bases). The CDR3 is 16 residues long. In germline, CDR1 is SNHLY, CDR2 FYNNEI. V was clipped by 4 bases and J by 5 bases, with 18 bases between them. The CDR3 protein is CASSVGGGGLHQPQHF. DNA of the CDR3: TGTGCCAGCAGTGTAGGGGGGGGCGGCCTTCATCAGCCCCAGCATTTT.

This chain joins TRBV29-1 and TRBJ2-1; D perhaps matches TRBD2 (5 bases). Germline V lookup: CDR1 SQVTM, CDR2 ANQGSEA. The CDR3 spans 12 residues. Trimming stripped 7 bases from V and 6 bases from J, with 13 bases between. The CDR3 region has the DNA TGCAGCGGCGACGAGGGTTTCAATGAGCAGTTCTTC. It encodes CSGDEGFNEQFF.

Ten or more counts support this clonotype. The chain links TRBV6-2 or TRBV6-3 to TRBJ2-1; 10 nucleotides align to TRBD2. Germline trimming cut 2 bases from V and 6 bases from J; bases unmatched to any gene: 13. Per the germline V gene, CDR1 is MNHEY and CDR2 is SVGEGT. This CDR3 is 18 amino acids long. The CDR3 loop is CASSYPTGSGRAPNEQFF. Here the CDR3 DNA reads TGTGCCAGCAGTTACCCTACCGGGAGCGGGAGGGCCCCCAATGAGCAGTTCTTC.

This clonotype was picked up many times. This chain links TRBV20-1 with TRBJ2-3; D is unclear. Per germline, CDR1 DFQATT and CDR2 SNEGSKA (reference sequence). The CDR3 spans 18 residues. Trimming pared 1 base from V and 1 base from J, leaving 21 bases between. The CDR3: CSARGVHLSVTGTDTQYF. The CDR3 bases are TGCAGTGCTAGAGGGGTCCATCTGAGCGTCACGGGCACAGATACGCAGTATTTT.

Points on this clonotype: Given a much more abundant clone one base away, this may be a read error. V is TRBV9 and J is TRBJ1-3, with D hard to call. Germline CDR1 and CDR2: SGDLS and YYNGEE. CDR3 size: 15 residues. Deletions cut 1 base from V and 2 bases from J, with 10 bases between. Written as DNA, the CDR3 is TGTGCCAGCAGCGTAAAGGCTTTGGCTGGAAACACCATATATTTT. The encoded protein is CASSVKALAGNTIYF. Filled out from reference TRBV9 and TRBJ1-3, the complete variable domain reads DSGVTQTPKHLITATGQRVTLRCSPRSGDLSVYWYQQSLDQGLQFLIQYYNGEERAKGNILERFSAQQFPDLHSELNLSSLELGDSALYFCASSVKALAGNTIYFGEGSWLTVV.

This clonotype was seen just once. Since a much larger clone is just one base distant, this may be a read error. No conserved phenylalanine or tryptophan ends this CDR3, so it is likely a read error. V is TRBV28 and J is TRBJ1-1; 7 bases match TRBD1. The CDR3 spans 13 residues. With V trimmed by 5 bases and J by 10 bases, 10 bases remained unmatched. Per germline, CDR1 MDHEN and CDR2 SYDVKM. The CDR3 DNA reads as TGTGCCAGCAGTCTTTCCCGGTCAGGGGGAGCTTTCCTT. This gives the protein CASSLSRSGGAFL.

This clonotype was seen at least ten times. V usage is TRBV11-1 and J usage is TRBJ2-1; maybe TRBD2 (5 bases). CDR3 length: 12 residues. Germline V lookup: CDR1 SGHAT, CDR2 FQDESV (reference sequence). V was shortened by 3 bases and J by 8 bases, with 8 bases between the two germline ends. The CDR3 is CASSLLRDEQFF. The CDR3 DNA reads TGTGCCAGCAGCTTGTTGCGGGATGAGCAGTTCTTC.